Listed below are T cell receptor beta chains from one sample, sequenced in a study of T cell responses to AZD1222 COVID-19 vaccine. Libraries were prepared by immunoSEQ multiplex PCR; TCRdb keeps only in-frame clonotypes and omits some of them. The sample yields about 160,000 clones, roughly 94% seen once. The sequencing used peripheral blood, collected 28 days after the second AZD1222 dose. The source is an adult who received the AZD1222 COVID-19 vaccine. Both conserved end residues are part of each CDR3. The D gene is left open where the match is weak. Clone sizes are given selectively: once, few, many, or a class where the clone is expanded.

d_call	clone_size	v_call	j_call	cdr3_nt	cdr3_aa
-	-	TRBV7-8	TRBJ2-5	TGTGCCAGCAGCCCCCGGACAGCGGAGACCCAGTACTTC	CASSPRTAETQYF
-	-	TRBV5-1	TRBJ2-3	TGCGCCAGCAGCCCAGCTCTAACAGATACGCAGTATTTT	CASSPALTDTQYF
-	-	TRBV5-6	TRBJ2-2	TGTGCCAGCAGCATCGTCGGCCGGGCGGCCACCGGGGAGCTGTTTTTT	CASSIVGRAATGELFF
TRBD1	-	TRBV5-4	TRBJ1-1	TGTGCCAGCAGCTTGGTAGGGGGCGCGGACACTGAAGCTTTCTTT	CASSLVGGADTEAFF
TRBD1	-	TRBV6-5	TRBJ1-2	TGTGCCAGCAGTTCCCTCGACAGGGTAGGCGGCTACACCTTC	CASSSLDRVGGYTF
TRBD1	-	TRBV2	TRBJ2-5	TGTGCCAGCACCCCCGGGACAGGCCAAGAGACCCAGTACTTC	CASTPGTGQETQYF
TRBD1	once	TRBV9	TRBJ1-2	TGTGCCAGCAGCGGGGGACAGATAAACTATGGCTACACCTTC	CASSGGQINYGYTF
-	-	TRBV29-1	TRBJ1-1	TGCAGCTCCGCCAAGGGGACGAACACTGAAGCTTTCTTT	CSSAKGTNTEAFF
-	-	TRBV10-3	TRBJ1-4	TGTGCCATCAGTGATCACTCAGGGCCTGAAAAACTGTTTTTT	CAISDHSGPEKLFF
TRBD1	-	TRBV29-1	TRBJ1-5	TGCAGCGTGGTTGGACAGGGCAATCAGCCCCAGCATTTT	CSVVGQGNQPQHF
-	once	TRBV29-1	TRBJ2-7	TGCAGCGTTGAAGGGGGCACGTACGAGCAGTACTTC	CSVEGGTYEQYF
-	-	TRBV24-1	TRBJ1-1	TGTGCCAGCGCGGGGCTAATGAACACTGAAGCTTTCTTT	CASAGLMNTEAFF
-	-	TRBV7-2	TRBJ1-5	TGTGCCAGCAGCTTAGCGAGCAATCAGCCCCAGCATTTT	CASSLASNQPQHF
-	-	TRBV7-2	TRBJ2-3	TGTGCCAGCAGCTCAAATAGGGCGGTGGGTTTT	CASSSNRAVGF
-	-	TRBV5-1	TRBJ2-7	TGCGCCAGCAGCCCAGACAGGAGCTCCTACGAGCAGTACTTC	CASSPDRSSYEQYF
TRBD1	-	TRBV19	TRBJ1-2	TGTGCCAGTAGTAAGGACAGGGACCACTATGGCTACACCTTC	CASSKDRDHYGYTF
-	-	TRBV7-9	TRBJ1-1	TGTGCCAGCAGCCGAGGGGAAAACACTGAAGCTTTCTTT	CASSRGENTEAFF
TRBD1	-	TRBV9	TRBJ2-2	TGTGCCAGCGGAAGGGGGCGGAACACCGGGGAGCTGTTTTTT	CASGRGRNTGELFF
-	-	TRBV15	TRBJ2-7	TGTGCCGTGGATCTAGGCTACGAGCAGTACTTC	CAVDLGYEQYF
-	few	TRBV10-1	TRBJ2-1	TGCGCCCTCAGCCGGAATGAGCAGTTCTTC	CALSRNEQFF
-	-	TRBV7-2	TRBJ2-2	TGTGCCAGCCGAGTGGGGGGTCACGGGGAGCTGTTTTTT	CASRVGGHGELFF
-	-	TRBV30	TRBJ1-2	TGTGCCTGGAGTGTAGTCGGGGAAGGGTATGGCTACACCTTC	CAWSVVGEGYGYTF
-	few	TRBV6-1	TRBJ2-2	TGTGCCAGCAGTGAAGAGGACACACACACCGGGGAGCTGTTTTTT	CASSEEDTHTGELFF
-	-	TRBV7-9	TRBJ2-6	TGTGCCAGCAATCCAGAAGTGTCTGGGGCCAACGTCCTGACTTTC	CASNPEVSGANVLTF
-	-	TRBV10-3	TRBJ1-2	TGTGCCATCAGAGCGGAGGCTTATGGCTACACCTTC	CAIRAEAYGYTF
TRBD1	-	TRBV7-2	TRBJ2-7	TGTGCCAGCAGCCGGGGACAGTTTACCTCCTACGAGCAGTACTTC	CASSRGQFTSYEQYF